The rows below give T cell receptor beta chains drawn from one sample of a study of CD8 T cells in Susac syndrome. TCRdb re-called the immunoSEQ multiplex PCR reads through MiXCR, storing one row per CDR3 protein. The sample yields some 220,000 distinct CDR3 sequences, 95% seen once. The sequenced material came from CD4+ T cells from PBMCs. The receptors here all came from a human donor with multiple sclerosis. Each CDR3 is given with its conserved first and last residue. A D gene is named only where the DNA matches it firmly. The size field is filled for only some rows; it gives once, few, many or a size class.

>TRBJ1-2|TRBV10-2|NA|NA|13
TGCGCCAGCAGTGTTATGCAGGGTGGCGGCTACACCTTC
CASSVMQGGGYTF
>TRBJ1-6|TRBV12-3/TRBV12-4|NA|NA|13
TGTGCCAGCAGTAAGATGGGGAATTCACCCCTCCACTTT
CASSKMGNSPLHF
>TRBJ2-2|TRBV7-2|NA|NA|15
TGTGCCAGCAGCTTGAACAGGGCGAACACCGGGGAGCTGTTTTTT
CASSLNRANTGELFF
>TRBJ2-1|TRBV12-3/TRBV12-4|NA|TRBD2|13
TGTGCCAGCAAACCTAGCGGGAGGGGTGAGCAGTTCTTC
CASKPSGRGEQFF
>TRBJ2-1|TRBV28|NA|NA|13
TGTGCCAGCAGTCCCAGATCCTACAATGAGCAGTTCTTC
CASSPRSYNEQFF
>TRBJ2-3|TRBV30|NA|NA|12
TGTGCCTGGAGTGTACTACGGGGTACGCAGTATTTT
CAWSVLRGTQYF
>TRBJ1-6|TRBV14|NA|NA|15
TGTGCCAGCAGCCCGGGCCTATTTAGTAATTCACCCCTCCACTTT
CASSPGLFSNSPLHF
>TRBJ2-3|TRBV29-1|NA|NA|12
TGCAGCGTGGCTCCCTTAAAGGGTACGCAGTATTTT
CSVAPLKGTQYF
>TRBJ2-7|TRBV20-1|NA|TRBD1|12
TGCAGTGCTAACAGGGGCCCCTACGAGCAGTACTTC
CSANRGPYEQYF
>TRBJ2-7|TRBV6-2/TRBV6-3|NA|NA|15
TGTGCCAGCAGTAACCCGGGGGTGACCTCCTACGAGCAGTACTTC
CASSNPGVTSYEQYF
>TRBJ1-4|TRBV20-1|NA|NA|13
TGCAGTGCTAGCGACAGCACTAATGAAAAACTGTTTTTT
CSASDSTNEKLFF
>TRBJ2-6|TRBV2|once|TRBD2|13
TGTGCCAGCGGCGGGACTAGCGGTGTCGACCTGACTTTC
CASGGTSGVDLTF
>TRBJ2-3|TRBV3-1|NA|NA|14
TGTGCCAGCAGCCAAAGGAGAAGCACAGATACGCAGTATTTT
CASSQRRSTDTQYF
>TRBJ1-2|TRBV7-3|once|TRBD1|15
TGTGCCAGCAGCCCAACGGGACAGCCCTTACTCGGCTACACCTTC
CASSPTGQPLLGYTF
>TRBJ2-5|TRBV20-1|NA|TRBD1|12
TGCAGTGCTGGACAGGGTGTGGAGACCCAGTACTTC
CSAGQGVETQYF
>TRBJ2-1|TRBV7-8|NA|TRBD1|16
TGTGCCAGCAGCCGCACCGGGACAGGGCCCTACAATGAGCAGTTCTTC
CASSRTGTGPYNEQFF
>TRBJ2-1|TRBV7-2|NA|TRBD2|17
TGTGCCAGCAGCTTATTGCCTAGCGGGGGGCATTACAATGAGCAGTTCTTC
CASSLLPSGGHYNEQFF
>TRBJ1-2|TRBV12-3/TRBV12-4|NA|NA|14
TGTGCCAGCAGTTTACAGTCAGGGTACTATGGCTACACCTTC
CASSLQSGYYGYTF
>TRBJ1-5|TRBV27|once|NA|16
TGTGCCAGCAGTACCTACCCGGGGGCCGGCAATCAGCCCCAGCATTTT
CASSTYPGAGNQPQHF
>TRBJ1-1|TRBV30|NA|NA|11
TGTGCCTGGAGTCCCATGGCTGAAGCTTTCTTT
CAWSPMAEAFF
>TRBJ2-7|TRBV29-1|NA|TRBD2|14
TGCAGCGTGTCAACTAGCGGGGTCTCCTACGAGCAGTACTTC
CSVSTSGVSYEQYF
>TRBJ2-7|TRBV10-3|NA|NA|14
TGTGCCATCAGTCCTAGTCCTGGCGGCCACGAGCAGTACTTC
CAISPSPGGHEQYF
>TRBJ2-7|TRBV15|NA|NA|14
TGTGCCACCAGCAGAGCCGGGGGATCCTACGAGCAGTACTTC
CATSRAGGSYEQYF
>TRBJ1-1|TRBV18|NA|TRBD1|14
TGTGCCAGCTCAAAGGACAGGTCGAACACTGAAGCTTTCTTT
CASSKDRSNTEAFF
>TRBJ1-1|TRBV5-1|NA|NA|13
TGCGCCAGCAGCTTGATTGTCAACACTGAAGCTTTCTTT
CASSLIVNTEAFF
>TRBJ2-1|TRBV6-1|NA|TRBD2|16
TGTGCCAGCAGGGGACTAGCGGGAGGCTTCTACAATGAGCAGTTCTTC
CASRGLAGGFYNEQFF
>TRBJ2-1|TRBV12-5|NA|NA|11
TGTGCTAGTGGTTTGGTCACTGAGCAGTTCTTC
CASGLVTEQFF
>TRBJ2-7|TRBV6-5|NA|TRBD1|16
TGTGCCAGCAGTTACTCGTGGACAGGGAGGTCCTACGAGCAGTACTTC
CASSYSWTGRSYEQYF
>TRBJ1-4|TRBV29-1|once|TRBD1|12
TGCAGCGGTTGGGCAGGGGGGAAAAAACTGTTTTTT
CSGWAGGKKLFF
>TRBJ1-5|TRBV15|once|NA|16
TGTGCCACCAGCAGAGAGCTAGGGGCCAGCAATCAGCCCCAGCATTTT
CATSRELGASNQPQHF
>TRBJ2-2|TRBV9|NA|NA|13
TGTGCCAGCGGTTCGATGAACACCGGGGAGCTGTTTTTT
CASGSMNTGELFF
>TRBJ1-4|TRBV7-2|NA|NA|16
TGTGCCAGCAGCCGCACGAGGGACCGAGGAGGTGAAAAACTGTTTTTT
CASSRTRDRGGEKLFF
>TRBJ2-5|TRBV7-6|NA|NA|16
TGTGCCAGCAGCTTAGCGGTAGGGTCGGGTCAAGAGACCCAGTACTTC
CASSLAVGSGQETQYF
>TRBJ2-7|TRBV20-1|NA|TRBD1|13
TGCAGTGCTACAGGGTCAGGGGGCACAAAGCAGTACTTC
CSATGSGGTKQYF
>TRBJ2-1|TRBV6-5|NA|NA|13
TGTGCCAGCGCAAATCAGGGTGGCAATGAGCAGTTCTTC
CASANQGGNEQFF
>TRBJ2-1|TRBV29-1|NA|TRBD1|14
TGCAGCGTAGACGACAGGGGGCGGTTCGATGAGCAGTTCTTC
CSVDDRGRFDEQFF
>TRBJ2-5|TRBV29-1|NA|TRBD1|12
TGCAGCGTTAAGACAGGGTGGGAGACCCAGTACTTC
CSVKTGWETQYF
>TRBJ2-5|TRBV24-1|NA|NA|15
TGTGCCACCAGTGACCCTGGGGCCGGTCAAGAGACCCAGTACTTC
CATSDPGAGQETQYF
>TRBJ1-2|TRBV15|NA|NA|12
TGTGCCACCAGCAGAGTTACCTATGGCTACACCTTC
CATSRVTYGYTF